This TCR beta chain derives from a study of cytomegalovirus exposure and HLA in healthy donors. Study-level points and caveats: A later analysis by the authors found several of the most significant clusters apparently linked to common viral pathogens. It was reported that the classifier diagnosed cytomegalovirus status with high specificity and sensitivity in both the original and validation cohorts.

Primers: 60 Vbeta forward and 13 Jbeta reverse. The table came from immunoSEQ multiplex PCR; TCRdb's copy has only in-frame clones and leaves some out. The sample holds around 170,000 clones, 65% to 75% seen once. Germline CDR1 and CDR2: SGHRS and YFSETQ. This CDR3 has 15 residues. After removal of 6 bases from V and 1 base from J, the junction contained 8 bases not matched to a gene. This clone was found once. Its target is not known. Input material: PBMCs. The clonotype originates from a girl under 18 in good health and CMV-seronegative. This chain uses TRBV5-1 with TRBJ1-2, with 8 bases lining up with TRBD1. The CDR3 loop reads CASNPRDRNNYGYTF. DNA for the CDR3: TGCGCCAGCAACCCCCGGGACAGGAATAACTATGGCTACACCTTC.